This paragraph covers one T cell receptor (beta chain) sequence. V shed 1 base and J shed 0 bases, with 6 bases lying between them. This CDR3 has 15 amino acids. CDR1 SGHTA and CDR2 FQGNSA come from the germline V gene. The sample is drawn from a study of T cell changes during pregnancy in multiple sclerosis. Libraries were prepared by immunoSEQ multiplex PCR; TCRdb keeps only in-frame clonotypes and omits some of them. The sample holds about 58,000 clones, under 95% seen once. Sample: CD4+ T cells from peripheral blood mononuclear cells, taken after pregnancy. The genes are TRBV7-2 and TRBJ2-2; maybe TRBD2 (6 bases). This receptor was taken from a female donor in good health, enrolled as a control in a pregnancy study. The CDR3 DNA reads TGTGCCAGCAGCTTAGGACTAGCGAACACCGGGGAGCTGTTTTTT. It encodes CASSLGLANTGELFF.